This is a list of T cell receptor beta chains from one sample in a study of T cell responses to AZD1222 COVID-19 vaccine. Sequenced by immunoSEQ multiplex PCR; TCRdb stores in-frame clones only, minus some. The sample includes over 100,000 clones, just over 90% of them seen just once. The sequences come from peripheral blood, collected on day 0 of AZD1222 vaccination. These TCRs come from an adult in good health. Both conserved end residues are part of each CDR3. The order of the fields is J gene, D gene, V gene, clone size, CDR3 DNA, CDR3 protein. A D gene is named only where the DNA matches it firmly. Expanded clones are given a class, and other clones once, few, many or no size at all.

TRBJ1-4 | . | TRBV11-2 | few | TGTGCCAGCAGCTTATCACTTGCAACTAATGAAAAACTGTTTTTT | CASSLSLATNEKLFF
TRBJ2-1 | . | TRBV9 | . | TGTGCCAGCAGCGACAGGCCTAGCTACAATGAGCAGTTCTTC | CASSDRPSYNEQFF
TRBJ2-2 | TRBD1 | TRBV7-3 | . | TGTGCCAGCAGCCCCCGGACAGGGGGTACCGGGGAGCTGTTTTTT | CASSPRTGGTGELFF
TRBJ2-2 | . | TRBV11-3 | . | TGTGCCAGCAGCTTAGATCGGCGCGGGGAGCTGTTTTTT | CASSLDRRGELFF
TRBJ2-1 | . | TRBV5-1 | . | TGCGCCAGCAGCTCCGTGATTAGTCCGCAGTTCTTC | CASSSVISPQFF
TRBJ2-1 | TRBD1 | TRBV5-4 | . | TGTGCCAGCGGACGTCAGGGGGCGGACGAGCAGTTCTTC | CASGRQGADEQFF
TRBJ2-5 | . | TRBV18 | . | TGTGCCAGCTCATCCCTGGAGACCCAGTACTTC | CASSSLETQYF
TRBJ1-1 | . | TRBV29-1 | . | TGCAGCGTTGAAGGGGGAATCACTGAAGCTTTCTTT | CSVEGGITEAFF
TRBJ1-2 | . | TRBV28 | . | TGTGCCAGCAGTTTTGGGGGTAGGAATGGCTACACCTTC | CASSFGGRNGYTF
TRBJ2-3 | . | TRBV19 | many | TGTGCCAGTAGCCGGGCGGGCCCTAGCACAGATACGCAGTATTTT | CASSRAGPSTDTQYF
TRBJ1-1 | . | TRBV28 | few | TGTGCCAGCAGTGGACCCGGGGACAAGGGACAAGAGGGTGAAGCTTTCTTT | CASSGPGDKGQEGEAFF
TRBJ1-5 | . | TRBV19 | . | TGTGCCAGTAGCGAGGGGGGCAATCAGCCCCAGCATTTT | CASSEGGNQPQHF
TRBJ2-5 | . | TRBV7-2 | . | TGTGCCAGCAGCTTGCTACAAGAGACCCAGTACTTC | CASSLLQETQYF
TRBJ2-7 | TRBD2 | TRBV20-1 | . | TGCAGTGCTAGTATAGCGGGGCCAACCTACGAGCAGTACTTC | CSASIAGPTYEQYF